These T cell receptor beta chains were read from a single sample in a study of cytomegalovirus exposure and HLA in healthy donors. Profiled with immunoSEQ multiplex PCR; TCRdb holds only in-frame clones, not every one. This table holds 50,000 or so clones. Sequencing input: PBMCs. These receptors all stem from a man between 45 and 60 years old in good health and CMV-seropositive. CDR3s include the opening cysteine and the closing phenylalanine or tryptophan. The D gene is left open where the match is weak.

CDR3aa,CDR3nt,v_gene,d_gene,j_gene
CASSLAPGTGGNTEAFF,TGTGCCAGCAGCTTAGCGCCAGGGACAGGGGGCAACACTGAAGCTTTCTTT,TRBV7-8,TRBD1,TRBJ1-1
CASSQDWTSGGTDTQYF,TGCGCCAGCAGCCAAGACTGGACTAGCGGGGGCACAGATACGCAGTATTTT,TRBV4-3,TRBD2,TRBJ2-3
CASTPTSGTDTQYF,TGTGCCAGCACCCCGACTAGCGGGACAGATACGCAGTATTTT,TRBV6-5,TRBD2,TRBJ2-3
CASSLGAGDTEAFF,TGTGCCAGCAGCTTAGGTGCAGGGGACACTGAAGCTTTCTTT,TRBV11-2,.,TRBJ1-1
CARSLDSNQPQHF,TGTGCCAGAAGCCTGGACAGTAATCAGCCCCAGCATTTT,TRBV5-3,.,TRBJ1-5
CASSYSRSSPLHF,TGTGCCAGCAGTTACTCTCGGAGTTCACCCCTCCACTTT,TRBV6-5,.,TRBJ1-6
CASSSRVGGELFF,TGTGCCAGCAGTTCCCGCGTCGGCGGGGAGCTGTTTTTT,TRBV6-1,.,TRBJ2-2
CASCRGPYNEQFF,TGTGCCAGCTGTAGAGGCCCTTACAATGAGCAGTTCTTC,TRBV6-6,.,TRBJ2-1
CASRPSGERNTEAFF,TGCGCCAGCAGGCCCTCAGGGGAGAGGAACACTGAAGCTTTCTTT,TRBV5-1,.,TRBJ1-1
CASSQGGGYTEAFF,TGTGCCAGCAGCCAAGGGGGGGGCTACACTGAAGCTTTCTTT,TRBV11-2,.,TRBJ1-1
CASSLGGSGTGELFF,TGTGCCAGCAGTTTAGGCGGGAGCGGCACCGGGGAGCTGTTTTTT,TRBV28,TRBD2,TRBJ2-2
CASSREQAYNEQFF,TGTGCCAGCAGTAGGGAGCAGGCCTACAATGAGCAGTTCTTC,TRBV25-1,.,TRBJ2-1
CSARDRGLSDTQYF,TGCAGCGCTAGGGACAGGGGTTTATCAGATACGCAGTATTTT,TRBV29-1,TRBD1,TRBJ2-3
CATSFGTAYEQYF,TGTGCCACCAGCTTTGGGACAGCCTACGAGCAGTACTTC,TRBV15,TRBD1,TRBJ2-7
CASSPGQAFQPQHF,TGTGCCAGCAGCCCGGGACAGGCCTTCCAGCCCCAGCATTTT,TRBV2,TRBD1,TRBJ1-5
CASSPVVAGELFF,TGTGCCAGCAGCCCCGTTGTCGCCGGGGAGCTGTTTTTT,TRBV7-3,.,TRBJ2-2
CATHRGLAGGELFF,TGTGCCACCCACCGTGGACTAGCGGGAGGGGAGCTGTTTTTT,TRBV10-3,TRBD2,TRBJ2-2
CASSLGANTGELFF,TGCGCCAGCAGCTTGGGAGCGAACACCGGGGAGCTGTTTTTT,TRBV5-1,.,TRBJ2-2
CASSTGQRDEQFF,TGTGCCAGCAGCACCGGACAGAGGGATGAGCAGTTCTTC,TRBV5-4,.,TRBJ2-1
CASSYSRYNEQFF,TGTGCCAGCAGTTACTCTCGGTACAATGAGCAGTTCTTC,TRBV6-5,.,TRBJ2-1
CAWSANYEQYF,TGTGCCTGGAGTGCTAACTACGAGCAGTACTTC,TRBV30,.,TRBJ2-7
CAISPPGGGYEQYF,TGTGCCATTTCCCCCCCAGGGGGCGGCTACGAGCAGTACTTC,TRBV6-6,TRBD1,TRBJ2-7
CASSLRTSGSDEQFF,TGTGCCAGCAGCTTGCGGACTAGCGGGAGCGATGAGCAGTTCTTC,TRBV5-4,TRBD2,TRBJ2-1
CATSSDPDRPNTEAFF,TGTGCCACCAGCAGCGACCCGGACAGACCGAACACTGAAGCTTTCTTT,TRBV15,.,TRBJ1-1
CASSTSGGANTGELFF,TGTGCCAGCAGCACTAGCGGGGGGGCGAACACCGGGGAGCTGTTTTTT,TRBV7-2,TRBD2,TRBJ2-2
CSGSGPSMNTEAFF,TGCAGCGGGTCAGGGCCCTCCATGAACACTGAAGCTTTCTTT,TRBV29-1,.,TRBJ1-1
CASSPSLAGGEQFF,TGCGCCAGCAGCCCCTCGTTGGCGGGAGGGGAGCAGTTCTTC,TRBV5-1,TRBD2,TRBJ2-1
CASSIGFGTDYEQYF,TGTGCCAGTAGTATAGGCTTTGGGACAGACTACGAGCAGTACTTC,TRBV19,TRBD1,TRBJ2-7
CASSLAGERGGRRNEQFF,TGCGCCAGCAGCTTGGCCGGGGAGCGGGGGGGCCGCAGAAATGAGCAGTTCTTC,TRBV5-1,TRBD2,TRBJ2-1
CAWTPTGGYGYTF,TGTGCCTGGACCCCGACAGGGGGATATGGCTACACCTTC,TRBV30,TRBD1,TRBJ1-2
CASSLSANEQYF,TGTGCCAGCAGCTTAAGCGCCAACGAGCAGTACTTC,TRBV5-6,.,TRBJ2-7
CASRREQSYEQYF,TGTGCCAGCAGACGAGAACAGTCCTACGAGCAGTACTTC,TRBV7-9,.,TRBJ2-7
CASGLGGGQETQYF,TGTGCTAGTGGTTTGGGCGGGGGACAAGAGACCCAGTACTTC,TRBV12-5,TRBD2,TRBJ2-5
CASSQAGTGGEWLFF,TGCGCCAGCAGCCAAGCCGGGACAGGGGGTGAGTGGCTGTTTTTT,TRBV4-1,TRBD1,TRBJ1-4
CASSLRLDRVGYTF,TGTGCCAGCAGTTTAAGGCTTGACAGGGTCGGCTACACCTTC,TRBV28,TRBD1,TRBJ1-2
CASSQDETDSSTDTQYF,TGTGCCAGCAGCCAAGATGAGACAGATTCTAGCACAGATACGCAGTATTTT,TRBV4-2,.,TRBJ2-3
CASSKVGGEGWKDNQPQHF,TGTGCCAGCAGCAAAGTGGGGGGGGAGGGGTGGAAAGACAATCAGCCCCAGCATTTT,TRBV21-1,.,TRBJ1-5
CASRPTSGGDTQYF,TGTGCCAGTAGGCCGACTAGCGGGGGTGATACGCAGTATTTT,TRBV19,TRBD2,TRBJ2-3
CASSQGGATNEKLFF,TGTGCCAGCAGCCAAGGGGGAGCAACTAATGAAAAACTGTTTTTT,TRBV5-4,.,TRBJ1-4
CASSPDRGETEAFF,TGTGCCAGCTCACCAGACAGGGGAGAAACTGAAGCTTTCTTT,TRBV18,TRBD1,TRBJ1-1
CASSPPGQGGYEQYF,TGTGCCAGCTCACCTCCCGGACAGGGGGGCTACGAGCAGTACTTC,TRBV18,TRBD1,TRBJ2-7
CASSLTGGANYGYTF,TGTGCCAGCAGCCTTACAGGGGGCGCAAACTATGGCTACACCTTC,TRBV5-4,TRBD1,TRBJ1-2